These T cell receptor beta chains were read from a single sample in a study of T cell responses to AZD1222 COVID-19 vaccine. TCRdb's copy holds only in-frame clones and misses some; the assay was immunoSEQ multiplex PCR. This sample has approximately 89,000 clones, with 75% to 95% found just once. The specimen comprised peripheral blood, sampled 28 days after the second AZD1222 dose. Receptor source: an adult who received the AZD1222 COVID-19 vaccine. Both conserved end residues are part of each CDR3. The order of the fields is V gene, D gene, J gene, CDR3 length, clone size, CDR3 protein, CDR3 DNA. A D gene is named only where the DNA matches it firmly. Size tells how often a clone was seen (once, few, many) or the class of an expanded clone, and some rows leave it out.

V: TRBV18; D: TRBD2; J: TRBJ2-3; length: 17; size: NA; CDR3: CASSPPQTSGTTDTQYF; DNA: TGTGCCAGCTCACCACCACAGACTAGCGGGACCACAGATACGCAGTATTTT
V: TRBV15; D: NA; J: TRBJ1-5; length: 14; size: NA; CDR3: CATSRGGNNQPQHF; DNA: TGTGCCACCAGTCGGGGAGGGAACAATCAGCCCCAGCATTTT
V: TRBV19; D: NA; J: TRBJ1-5; length: 16; size: NA; CDR3: CASSMVRARGNQPQHF; DNA: TGTGCCAGTAGTATGGTGAGGGCGCGGGGTAATCAGCCCCAGCATTTT
V: TRBV7-8; D: TRBD2; J: TRBJ2-1; length: 16; size: NA; CDR3: CASSLPQAGAYNEQFF; DNA: TGTGCCAGCAGCTTACCTCAAGCGGGGGCCTACAATGAGCAGTTCTTC
V: TRBV3-1/TRBV3-2; D: NA; J: TRBJ2-5; length: 12; size: medium-sized; CDR3: CASSQDKKTQYF; DNA: TGTGCCAGCAGCCAAGATAAGAAGACCCAGTACTTC
V: TRBV27; D: NA; J: TRBJ1-2; length: 12; size: NA; CDR3: CASSPYSGGYTF; DNA: TGTGCCAGCAGTCCGTACTCCGGAGGCTACACCTTC
V: TRBV3-1/TRBV3-2; D: TRBD2; J: TRBJ2-1; length: 19; size: NA; CDR3: CASSLANSASGRSVNEQFF; DNA: TGTGCCAGCAGCCTTGCCAACTCGGCTAGCGGGCGGAGTGTAAATGAGCAGTTCTTC
V: TRBV27; D: NA; J: TRBJ1-5; length: 12; size: NA; CDR3: CASRGANQPQHF; DNA: TGTGCCTCGAGGGGGGCCAATCAGCCCCAGCATTTT
V: TRBV11-2; D: NA; J: TRBJ1-6; length: 14; size: NA; CDR3: CASSLGRVNSPLHF; DNA: TGTGCCAGCAGCTTAGGGCGGGTGAATTCACCCCTCCACTTT
V: TRBV5-1; D: NA; J: TRBJ1-2; length: 15; size: NA; CDR3: CASSLTTGLFYGYTF; DNA: TGCGCCAGCAGCTTGACGACAGGCCTCTTCTATGGCTACACCTTC
V: TRBV5-4; D: NA; J: TRBJ2-7; length: 15; size: NA; CDR3: CASSSSLRVGGEQYF; DNA: TGTGCCAGCAGCTCATCCCTAAGGGTAGGGGGGGAGCAGTACTTC
V: TRBV12-5; D: NA; J: TRBJ1-1; length: 13; size: NA; CDR3: CASGQYRDTEAFF; DNA: TGTGCTAGTGGTCAATACAGGGACACTGAAGCTTTCTTT
V: TRBV11-2; D: NA; J: TRBJ2-7; length: 16; size: NA; CDR3: CASSLVGGLNLLEQYF; DNA: TGTGCCAGCAGCTTAGTCGGCGGACTCAATCTACTCGAGCAGTACTTC
V: TRBV6-5; D: TRBD1; J: TRBJ1-6; length: 11; size: NA; CDR3: CASRIQGTLHF; DNA: TGTGCCAGCAGGATACAGGGGACCCTCCACTTT
V: TRBV7-3; D: NA; J: TRBJ1-1; length: 14; size: NA; CDR3: CASSLIGGGTEAFF; DNA: TGTGCCAGCAGCTTAATTGGCGGCGGCACTGAAGCTTTCTTT
V: TRBV4-1; D: NA; J: TRBJ1-2; length: 16; size: NA; CDR3: CASSHISGRSNYGYTF; DNA: TGCGCCAGCAGCCATATATCGGGACGGAGTAACTATGGCTACACCTTC
V: TRBV7-8; D: NA; J: TRBJ1-2; length: 14; size: NA; CDR3: CASSLGRANYGYTF; DNA: TGTGCCAGCAGCTTAGGCCGAGCTAACTATGGCTACACCTTC
V: TRBV2; D: NA; J: TRBJ2-5; length: 14; size: NA; CDR3: CASSETWYQETQYF; DNA: TGTGCCAGCAGTGAAACTTGGTACCAAGAGACCCAGTACTTC
V: TRBV28; D: TRBD1; J: TRBJ1-5; length: 14; size: NA; CDR3: CASSFGQGGQPQHF; DNA: TGTGCCAGCAGTTTCGGACAGGGTGGTCAGCCCCAGCATTTT
V: TRBV7-7; D: NA; J: TRBJ2-3; length: 13; size: NA; CDR3: CASSLAPTDTQYF; DNA: TGTGCTAGCAGCTTAGCACCCACAGATACGCAGTATTTT
V: TRBV28; D: TRBD1; J: TRBJ1-1; length: 15; size: NA; CDR3: CASSAGQGAFTEAFF; DNA: TGTGCCAGCAGTGCGGGACAGGGGGCTTTCACTGAAGCTTTCTTT
V: TRBV24-1; D: TRBD1; J: TRBJ1-5; length: 16; size: NA; CDR3: CATSDRQGAGNQPQHF; DNA: TGTGCCACCAGTGATCGTCAGGGGGCGGGCAATCAGCCCCAGCATTTT
V: TRBV6-2/TRBV6-3; D: NA; J: TRBJ1-1; length: 14; size: NA; CDR3: CASSYATVGTEAFF; DNA: TGTGCCAGCAGTTACGCGACAGTGGGCACTGAAGCTTTCTTT
V: TRBV19; D: NA; J: TRBJ1-5; length: 13; size: NA; CDR3: CAVGRGGNQPQHF; DNA: TGTGCCGTGGGCAGGGGTGGCAATCAGCCCCAGCATTTT
V: TRBV5-1; D: TRBD1; J: TRBJ2-2; length: 15; size: NA; CDR3: CASSFQQGGTGELFF; DNA: TGCGCCAGCAGTTTTCAACAGGGGGGCACCGGGGAGCTGTTTTTT
V: TRBV19; D: TRBD1; J: TRBJ1-5; length: 16; size: NA; CDR3: CASSSTGQAVSQPQHF; DNA: TGTGCCAGTAGTTCCACGGGACAGGCGGTGAGTCAGCCCCAGCATTTT
V: TRBV19; D: NA; J: TRBJ1-3; length: 13; size: NA; CDR3: CASAPDAGNTIYF; DNA: TGTGCCAGTGCCCCGGATGCTGGAAACACCATATATTTT
V: TRBV30; D: NA; J: TRBJ2-3; length: 15; size: NA; CDR3: CAWSLRQRSVLTQYF; DNA: TGTGCCTGGAGCCTCCGGCAGCGGTCGGTCCTAACGCAGTATTTT
V: TRBV4-2; D: NA; J: TRBJ2-1; length: 16; size: NA; CDR3: CASSQGTDSIGSEQFF; DNA: TGTGCCAGCAGCCAAGGGACTGACTCTATCGGTAGTGAGCAGTTCTTC
V: TRBV19; D: NA; J: TRBJ2-1; length: 14; size: NA; CDR3: CASSRGTVLDEQFF; DNA: TGTGCCAGTAGTCGGGGGACAGTACTCGATGAGCAGTTCTTC
V: TRBV29-1; D: TRBD1; J: TRBJ1-2; length: 12; size: NA; CDR3: CSVADRVRGYTF; DNA: TGCAGCGTTGCAGACAGGGTACGAGGCTACACCTTC
V: TRBV7-2; D: TRBD1; J: TRBJ2-1; length: 13; size: NA; CDR3: CASNWDSYNEQFF; DNA: TGTGCCAGCAACTGGGACAGCTACAATGAGCAGTTCTTC
V: TRBV11-3; D: NA; J: TRBJ2-2; length: 16; size: NA; CDR3: CASSLDTSFLAGELFF; DNA: TGTGCCAGCAGCTTAGATACTAGTTTTTTGGCCGGGGAGCTGTTTTTT